Reported below is one T cell receptor beta chain. The antigen remains undetermined. This sample stems from a study of vaccination effects on CD4 cells after COVID-19. Broader study findings: No early post-infection timepoints were available in the study, which also included few convalescent patients. Vaccine- and infection-induced clones showed marked clonal contraction late following vaccination.

The CDR3 length is 16 residues. Germline V gene lookup returns CDR1 SGHDT and CDR2 YYEEEE. Between the trimmed V and J ends, which lost 0 bases and 6 bases, there was a span of 19 bases. Viral peptide pools were used in the ViraFEST assay to expand antigen-specific CD4+ T cells, and sequencing came afterward. An approximately ten-day culture period preceded the isolation of CD4+ T cells. PCR confirmed that the person was infected with SARS-CoV-2 between March and December 2020. Days 3 and 7 saw half the medium replaced with IL-2 medium. The protocol was immunoSEQ multiplex PCR, while the TCRdb copy is restricted to in-frame clones and leaves out a portion. The data contain 30,000 to 45,000 clones, about two thirds of them singletons.

This clonotype originated in a human donor who had a prior SARS-CoV-2 infection. The chain combines TRBV5-6 with TRBJ2-7; D possibly matches TRBD1 or TRBD2 (5 bases each). The material was CD4+ T cells from PBMCs cultured with HCoV-NL63 spike peptides, obtained before COVID-19 vaccination. This CDR3 is CASSLGDVYPRGEQYF. For the CDR3, the DNA is TGTGCCAGCAGCTTGGGGGACGTATACCCTCGGGGCGAGCAGTACTTC.